These 20 T cell receptor beta chains were all obtained from the same sample, sequenced in a study of blood T cell repertoires in COVID-19. The repertoire was sequenced with immunoSEQ multiplex PCR; TCRdb's copy has only in-frame clones and lacks some. The sample has around 59,000 clones, roughly 88% seen once. Sequencing was done on a sample of peripheral blood. The origin of the receptors is a man in his sixties with acute or convalescent COVID-19.

The V gene is TRBV24-1, the J gene TRBJ2-5, with 11 nucleotides matching TRBD2. CDR3 length: 13 amino acids. V was pared by 10 bases and J by 4 bases, with 4 bases of the junction left unmatched. Germline CDR1 KGHDR, CDR2 SFDVKD. Here the CDR3 DNA reads TGTGCCACGGGGACTAGCGGAGTAGAGACCCAGTACTTC. Translated, it gives CATGTSGVETQYF.

The chain carries TRBV29-1 and TRBJ2-1, with TRBD2 identical over 8 bases. Losses at the gene ends were 4 bases for V and 3 bases for J; bases not matched to a gene: 5. The CDR3 covers 14 residues. Germline lookup yields CDR1 SQVTM and CDR2 ANQGSEA. CDR3 coding DNA: TGCAGCGTTGGGACTAGCCAATACTACAATGAGCAGTTCTTC. Protein: CSVGTSQYYNEQFF.

This clone has just a few counts. The chain recombines TRBV5-1 with TRBJ2-5; TRBD1 agrees at 8 bases. Germline CDR1 and CDR2: SGHRS and YFSETQ. The CDR3 contains 14 residues. J gave up 1 base and V 7 bases, and 6 bases lay outside the gene matches. CDR3 nucleotides: TGCGCCAGCCGGATCCAGGGGGCCCAAGAGACCCAGTACTTC. As protein: CASRIQGAQETQYF.

The rearrangement joins TRBV6-5 to TRBJ2-2; 7 nucleotides line up with TRBD1. CDR3 length equals 16 residues. Germline lookup yields CDR1 MNHEY and CDR2 SVGAGI. V dropped 2 bases and J dropped 2; count of bases not matched to a gene: 5. The CDR3 region is CASSYRGQLNTGELFF. CDR3 DNA: TGTGCCAGCAGTTACAGGGGACAGTTAAACACCGGGGAGCTGTTTTTT.

This rearrangement joins TRBV10-3 to TRBJ2-1, with 11 bases identical to TRBD2. The germline gives CDR1 ENHRY, CDR2 SYGVKD. This CDR3 is 16 amino acids long. V shed 0 bases and J 4 bases; nucleotides not matched to a gene: 2. The CDR3 is CAISESGTSGYNEQFF. The CDR3 coding sequence is TGTGCCATCAGTGAGTCTGGGACTAGCGGTTACAATGAGCAGTTCTTC.

The chain is built from TRBV3-1 (or the pseudogene TRBV3-2) and TRBJ1-1, with 8 bases that match TRBD1. V lost 5 bases and J lost 2; bases outside the gene matches: 7. The CDR3 length is 15 residues. Germline CDR1 and CDR2: LGHDT and YNNKEL (reference sequence). The CDR3 DNA reads TGTGCCAGCAGCTTACGGGGACAGGCAAACACTGAAGCTTTCTTT. The encoded protein is CASSLRGQANTEAFF.

CDR3 DNA sequence: TGCGCCAGCAGCTTGGCAGGGCTCTACAATGAGCAGTTCTTC. This codes for CASSLAGLYNEQFF. This chain joins TRBV5-1 and TRBJ2-1, with a weak D call TRBD1 (5 bases). Germline V CDR1 and CDR2: SGHRS, YFSETQ. Trimming shortened V by 0 bases and J by 3 bases, and 7 bases separated the two germline ends. This CDR3 has 14 residues.

V and J are TRBV7-8 and TRBJ2-2, with 10 nucleotides matching TRBD2. This CDR3 has 19 residues. After removal of 2 bases from V and 6 bases from J, the junction contained 15 bases not matched to a gene. Germline V gives CDR1 SGHVS, CDR2 FQNEAQ. The CDR3 loop reads CASSLIESGRAWGAGELFF. In nucleotides, the CDR3 is TGTGCCAGCAGCTTAATCGAAAGCGGGAGGGCCTGGGGCGCCGGGGAGCTGTTTTTT. The entire variable domain, with the rest obtained from reference TRBV7-8 and TRBJ2-2, is as follows: GAGVSQSPRYKVAKRGQDVALRCDPISGHVSLFWYQQALGQGPEFLTYFQNEAQLDKSGLPSDRFFAERPEGSVSTLKIQRTQQEDSAVYLCASSLIESGRAWGAGELFFGEGSRLTVL.

The CDR3 loop reads CATRWGGRGNEQFF. CDR3 DNA: TGTGCCACACGGTGGGGGGGGCGAGGGAATGAGCAGTTCTTC. V gene TRBV28 combines with J gene TRBJ2-1; tentatively, D is TRBD2 (7 bases). CDR3 length: 14 amino acids. The germline V gene has CDR1 MDHEN and CDR2 SYDVKM. Trimming shortened V by 10 bases and J by 7 bases, and 20 bases separated the two germline ends.

This chain uses TRBV30 with TRBJ2-5, with 9 bases aligning to TRBD2. The germline V gene encodes CDR1 GTSNPN and CDR2 SVGIG (reference sequence). CDR3 length equals 14 residues. J was trimmed by 5 bases and V by 0 bases; bases with no gene match: 4. The CDR3 here is CAWSVFSGSETQYF. As DNA, the CDR3 is TGTGCCTGGAGTGTATTTAGCGGGAGTGAGACCCAGTACTTC.

The genes are TRBV3-1 (or the pseudogene TRBV3-2) and TRBJ2-1; 14 bases line up with TRBD2. CDR1 and CDR2 (germline): LGHDT, YNNKEL (reference sequence). Trimming took 3 bases from V and 6 from J; bases not matched to a gene: 7. CDR3 length: 17 residues. In nucleotides, the CDR3 is TGTGCCAGCAGCCAGCTGCCCGGGACTAGCGGGAGCAATGAGCAGTTCTTC. Its protein product is CASSQLPGTSGSNEQFF.

The CDR3 reads CASRITGFGANEKLFF. Written as DNA, the CDR3 is TGTGCCAGTAGAATCACAGGTTTTGGGGCTAATGAAAAACTGTTTTTT. The chain couples TRBV19 to TRBJ1-4; tentative D call: TRBD1 (5 bases). The ends were cut back, 6 bases at V and 3 bases at J, with 17 bases in the middle. This CDR3 has 16 residues. The V gene's germline CDR1 is LNHDA and CDR2 SQIVND (reference sequence).

This chain uses TRBV30 with TRBJ1-1; no firm D call. Germline assignment: CDR1 GTSNPN and CDR2 SVGIG (reference sequence). Between the trimmed V and J ends, which lost 0 bases and 6 bases, there was a span of 8 bases. This CDR3 has 12 residues. The CDR3 loop reads CAWSVKRAEAFF. The CDR3 nucleotides are TGTGCCTGGAGTGTGAAGCGAGCTGAAGCTTTCTTT.

The chain employs TRBV5-4 and TRBJ2-3; possibly TRBD2 for D (6 bases). V dropped 1 base and J dropped 1 base, with 13 bases sitting between them. Germline CDR1 reads SGHNT; CDR2 reads YYREEE (reference sequence). The CDR3 loop spans 16 amino acids. The CDR3 DNA sequence: TGTGCCAGCAGCTTGAAACACCCGGGGGGCACAGATACGCAGTATTTT. Its translation: CASSLKHPGGTDTQYF.

V usage is TRBV28 and J usage is TRBJ1-2, with a weak D call TRBD1 (6 bases). Germline CDR1 MDHEN, CDR2 SYDVKM. V lost 5 bases, J lost 8 bases, and 21 bases lay in between. The CDR3 is 15 residues long. CDR3 DNA: TGTGCCAGCAGTCCCCCCGGGGGGGCGGGCGGGGGCTACACCTTC. This sequence encodes CASSPPGGAGGGYTF.

The rearrangement joins TRBV7-9 to TRBJ1-2, with D hard to call. Germline V lookup: CDR1 SEHNR, CDR2 FQNEAQ (reference sequence). The V and J ends lost 2 bases and 0 bases respectively, with 7 bases between them. The CDR3 length is 14 residues. The CDR3 DNA is TGTGCCAGCAGCTTATCCAGTACTAACTATGGCTACACCTTC. This translates into CASSLSSTNYGYTF.

Turning to this clone: A junction end diverges from the germline sequence, so it may reflect a read error. The chain joins TRBV7-7 to TRBJ2-1, with TRBD2 identical over 11 bases. CDR3 length: 15 residues. Germline CDR1 SSHAT, CDR2 FNYEAQ (reference sequence). CDR3 coding DNA: TGTGCTAGCAGCGCCGGGACTAGCGGTAACAATGAGCAGTTCTTC. This codes for CASSAGTSGNNEQFF.

The CDR3 coding sequence is TGTGCCAGCAGCTTAACGGCAGGGGCCTATGGCTACACCTTC. Its translation: CASSLTAGAYGYTF. The rearrangement links TRBV7-3 to TRBJ1-2; perhaps TRBD1 as D (6 bases). Germline values: CDR1 SGHTA, CDR2 FQGTGA. The CDR3 has 14 amino acids. Trimming took 0 bases from V and 4 from J, leaving 9 bases between them. Complete variable domain (other parts from reference TRBV7-3 and TRBJ1-2): GAGVSQTPSNKVTEKGKYVELRCDPISGHTALYWYRQSLGQGPEFLIYFQGTGAADDSGLPNDRFFAVRPEGSVSTLKIQRTERGDSAVYLCASSLTAGAYGYTFGSGTRLTVV.

The rearrangement uses TRBV28 and TRBJ2-7, with TRBD1 matching 8 bases. This CDR3 is built from 14 residues. Germline lookup yields CDR1 MDHEN and CDR2 SYDVKM. The V and J ends lost 9 bases and 10 bases, in that order; junction bases with no gene match: 17. CDR3 loop: CASGSGTGYTKQYF. The DNA for the CDR3 is TGTGCCAGTGGCTCCGGGACAGGATACACCAAACAGTACTTC.

Only one count was recorded for this clone. V usage is TRBV28 and J usage is TRBJ1-1; 11 bases line up with TRBD1. This CDR3 has 15 amino acids. Germline assignment: CDR1 MDHEN and CDR2 SYDVKM. Trimming took 7 bases from V and 5 from J; bases not matched to a gene: 9. CDR3 in amino acids: CASTLGQGEETEAFF. For the CDR3, the DNA is TGTGCCAGCACCCTGGGACAGGGGGAGGAAACTGAAGCTTTCTTT. Combining the CDR3 with reference TRBV28 and TRBJ1-1 gives the whole variable domain DVKVTQSSRYLVKRTGEKVFLECVQDMDHENMFWYRQDPGLGLRLIYFSYDVKMKEKGDIPEGYSVSREKKERFSLILESASTNQTSMYLCASTLGQGEETEAFFGQGTRLTVV.